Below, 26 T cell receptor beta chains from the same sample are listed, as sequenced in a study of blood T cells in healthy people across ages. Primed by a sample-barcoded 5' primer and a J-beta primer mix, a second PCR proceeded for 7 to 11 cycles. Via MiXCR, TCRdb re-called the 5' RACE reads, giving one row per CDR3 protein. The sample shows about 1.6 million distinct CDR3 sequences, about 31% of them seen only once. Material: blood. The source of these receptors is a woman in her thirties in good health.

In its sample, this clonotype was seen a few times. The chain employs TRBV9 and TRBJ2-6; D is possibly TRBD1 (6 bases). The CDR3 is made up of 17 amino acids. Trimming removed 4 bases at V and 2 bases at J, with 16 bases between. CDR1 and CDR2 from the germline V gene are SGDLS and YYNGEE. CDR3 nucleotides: TGTGCCAGCAGCCCGCACCCCACAGGGACTGGGGCCAACGTCCTGACTTTC. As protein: CASSPHPTGTGANVLTF.

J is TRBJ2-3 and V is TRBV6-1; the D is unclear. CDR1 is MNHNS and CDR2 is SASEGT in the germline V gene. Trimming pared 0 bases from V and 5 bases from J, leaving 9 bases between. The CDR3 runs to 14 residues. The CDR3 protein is CASSEAVSLDTQYF. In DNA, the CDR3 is TGTGCCAGCAGTGAAGCGGTGTCACTAGATACGCAGTATTTT.

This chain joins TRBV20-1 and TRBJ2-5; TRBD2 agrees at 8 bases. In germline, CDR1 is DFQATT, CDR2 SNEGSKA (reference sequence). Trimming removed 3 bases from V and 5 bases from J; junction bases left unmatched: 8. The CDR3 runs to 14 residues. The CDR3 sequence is CSARGRTSRETQYF. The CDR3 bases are TGCAGTGCTAGGGGAAGGACTAGCCGGGAGACCCAGTACTTC.

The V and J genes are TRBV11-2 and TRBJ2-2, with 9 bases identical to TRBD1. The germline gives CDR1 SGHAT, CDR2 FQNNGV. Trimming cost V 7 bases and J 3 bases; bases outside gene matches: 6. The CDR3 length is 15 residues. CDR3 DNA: TGTGCCAGCAAGGGGCGGGACAGGGACACCGGGGAGCTGTTTTTT. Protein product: CASKGRDRDTGELFF.

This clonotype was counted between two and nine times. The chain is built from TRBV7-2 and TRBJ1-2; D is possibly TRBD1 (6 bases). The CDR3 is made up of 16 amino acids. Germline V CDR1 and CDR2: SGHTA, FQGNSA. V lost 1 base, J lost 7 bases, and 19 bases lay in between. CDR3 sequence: CASSLGGQDRSFGYTF. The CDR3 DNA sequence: TGTGCCAGCAGCTTAGGAGGCCAGGACAGATCCTTTGGCTACACCTTC.

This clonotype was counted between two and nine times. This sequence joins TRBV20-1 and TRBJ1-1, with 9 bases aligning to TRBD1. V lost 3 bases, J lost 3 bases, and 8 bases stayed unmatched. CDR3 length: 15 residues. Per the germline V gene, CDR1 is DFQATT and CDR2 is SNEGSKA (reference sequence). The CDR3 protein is CSARRRGQGYTEAFF. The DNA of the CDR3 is TGCAGTGCTAGGCGCAGGGGACAGGGTTACACTGAAGCTTTCTTT.

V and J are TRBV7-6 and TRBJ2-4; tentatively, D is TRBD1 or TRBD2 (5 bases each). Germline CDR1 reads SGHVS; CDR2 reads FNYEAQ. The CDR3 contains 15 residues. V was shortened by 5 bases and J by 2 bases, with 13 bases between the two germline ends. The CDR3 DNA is TGTGCCAGCAGCCCAGGTGGGGGAACCAAAAACATTCAGTACTTC. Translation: CASSPGGGTKNIQYF.

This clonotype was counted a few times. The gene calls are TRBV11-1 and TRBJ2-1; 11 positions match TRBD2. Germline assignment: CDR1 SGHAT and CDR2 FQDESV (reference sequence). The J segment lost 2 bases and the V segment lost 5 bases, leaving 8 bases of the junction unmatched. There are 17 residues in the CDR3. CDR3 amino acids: CASSIGLAGPPYNEQFF. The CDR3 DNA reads TGTGCCAGCAGCATCGGACTAGCGGGTCCCCCCTACAATGAGCAGTTCTTC.

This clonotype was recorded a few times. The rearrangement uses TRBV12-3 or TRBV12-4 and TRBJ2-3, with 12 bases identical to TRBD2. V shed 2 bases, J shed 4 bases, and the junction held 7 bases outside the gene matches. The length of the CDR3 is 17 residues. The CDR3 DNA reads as TGTGCCAGCAGTTTAACGGCTAGCGGGAGGGCCCCAGATACGCAGTATTTT. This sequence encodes CASSLTASGRAPDTQYF.

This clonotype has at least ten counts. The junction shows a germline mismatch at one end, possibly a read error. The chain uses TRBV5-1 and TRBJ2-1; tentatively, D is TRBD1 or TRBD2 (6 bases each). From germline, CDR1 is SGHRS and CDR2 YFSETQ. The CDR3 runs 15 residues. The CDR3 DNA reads TGTGCCAGCAGTCCCGAGGGGGGCTCCTACAATGAGCAGTTCTTC. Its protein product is CASSPEGGSYNEQFF.

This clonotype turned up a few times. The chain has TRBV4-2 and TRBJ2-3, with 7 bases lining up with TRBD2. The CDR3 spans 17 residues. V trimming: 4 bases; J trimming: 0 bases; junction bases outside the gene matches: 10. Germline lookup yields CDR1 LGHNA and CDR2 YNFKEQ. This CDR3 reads CASSPGAGVESTDTQYF. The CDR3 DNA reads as TGTGCCAGCAGCCCCGGCGCGGGAGTGGAAAGCACAGATACGCAGTATTTT.

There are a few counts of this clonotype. Here the CDR3 DNA reads TGTGCCAGCAGTAGGACTAGCGGGGGTGGGGCCTACGAGCAGTACTTC. Protein product: CASSRTSGGGAYEQYF. V usage is TRBV12-3 or TRBV12-4 and J usage is TRBJ2-7; 13 positions match TRBD2. The CDR3 contains 16 residues. With 5 bases clipped from V and 2 bases from J, the junction kept 6 bases outside the gene matches.

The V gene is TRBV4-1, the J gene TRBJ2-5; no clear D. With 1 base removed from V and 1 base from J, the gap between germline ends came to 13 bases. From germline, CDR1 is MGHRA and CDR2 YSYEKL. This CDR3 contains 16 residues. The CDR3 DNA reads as TGCGCCAGCAGCCAAGGTCTCTCAGGATCCCAAGAGACCCAGTACTTC. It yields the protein CASSQGLSGSQETQYF.

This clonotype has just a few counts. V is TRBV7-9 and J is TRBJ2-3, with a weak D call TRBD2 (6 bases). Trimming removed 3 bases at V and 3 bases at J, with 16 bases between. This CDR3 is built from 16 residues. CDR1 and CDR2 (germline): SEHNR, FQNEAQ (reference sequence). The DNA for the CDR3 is TGTGCCAGCAGCTTTAGACTAGTCGATGGTACAGATACGCAGTATTTT. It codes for CASSFRLVDGTDTQYF.

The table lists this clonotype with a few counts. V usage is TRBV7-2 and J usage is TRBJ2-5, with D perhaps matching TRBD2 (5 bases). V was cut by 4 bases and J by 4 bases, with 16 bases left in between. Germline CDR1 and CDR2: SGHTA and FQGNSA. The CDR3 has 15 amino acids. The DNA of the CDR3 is TGTGCCAGCAGCTCCCAAACGGGGATAGGAGAGACCCAGTACTTC. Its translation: CASSSQTGIGETQYF.

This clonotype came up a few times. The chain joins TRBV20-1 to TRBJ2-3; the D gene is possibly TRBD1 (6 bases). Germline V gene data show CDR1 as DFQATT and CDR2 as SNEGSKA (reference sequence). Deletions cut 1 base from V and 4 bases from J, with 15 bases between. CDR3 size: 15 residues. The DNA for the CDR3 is TGCAGTGCTAGAGTTGGCCAGGGGTTGTCAGATACGCAGTATTTT. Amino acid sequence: CSARVGQGLSDTQYF.

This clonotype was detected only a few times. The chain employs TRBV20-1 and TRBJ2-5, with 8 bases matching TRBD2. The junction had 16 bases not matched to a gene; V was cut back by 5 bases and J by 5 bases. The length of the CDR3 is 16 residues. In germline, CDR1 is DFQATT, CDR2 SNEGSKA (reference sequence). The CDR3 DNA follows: TGCAGTGCTTACCGAGCCAGCGGGGGCCCGGGGGAGACCCAGTACTTC. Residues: CSAYRASGGPGETQYF.

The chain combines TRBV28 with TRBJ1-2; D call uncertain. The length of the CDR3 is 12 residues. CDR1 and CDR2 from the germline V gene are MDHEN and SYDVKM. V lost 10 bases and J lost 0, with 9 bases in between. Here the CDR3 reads CATQRANYGYTF. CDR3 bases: TGTGCCACCCAAAGGGCTAACTATGGCTACACCTTC.

DNA for the CDR3: TGTGCCACCAGCGCCAGGTCCTATGGCTACACCTTC. Its protein product is CATSARSYGYTF. The chain carries TRBV15 and TRBJ1-2; no reliable D call. This CDR3 contains 12 residues. The V gene lost 5 bases and the J gene lost 4 bases, with 8 bases spanning the gap. The germline V gene encodes CDR1 LNHNV and CDR2 YYDKDF (reference sequence).

The CDR3 DNA follows: TGTGCCAGCAGCCCAGGGACTAGCGGGAGATTCTTTGACGAGCAGTACTTC. Its protein is CASSPGTSGRFFDEQYF. The chain is built from TRBV28 and TRBJ2-7; 14 bases are a match to TRBD2. The germline V gene has CDR1 MDHEN and CDR2 SYDVKM. The CDR3 is 17 amino acids. After removal of 6 bases from V and 5 bases from J, the junction contained 12 bases not matched to a gene.

As DNA, the CDR3 is TGCGCCAGCAGTGATTGGGGGGTCGGGAACACCGGGGAGCTGTTTTTT. This gives the protein CASSDWGVGNTGELFF. The J gene is TRBJ2-2, the V gene TRBV10-2; D is perhaps TRBD2 (6 bases). This CDR3 contains 16 residues. Looked up from germline, CDR1 is WSHSY and CDR2 is SAAADI. V gave up 3 bases and J gave up 1 base, with 12 bases separating them.

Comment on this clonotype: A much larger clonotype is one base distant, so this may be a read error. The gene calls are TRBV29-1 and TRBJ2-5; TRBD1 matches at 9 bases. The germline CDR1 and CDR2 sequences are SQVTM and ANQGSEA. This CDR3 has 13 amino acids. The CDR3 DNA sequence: TGCAGCGTGTGGACAGGGGTTCAAGAGACCCAGGACTTC. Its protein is CSVWTGVQETQDF.

The CDR3: CSARDLGYYNEQFF. As DNA, the CDR3 is TGCAGTGCTAGAGATTTGGGGTACTACAATGAGCAGTTCTTC. The V call is TRBV20-1, the J call TRBJ2-1; D unclear. CDR1 is DFQATT and CDR2 is SNEGSKA in the germline V gene (reference sequence). Between the trimmed V and J ends, which lost 0 bases and 3 bases, there was a span of 9 bases. The CDR3 loop spans 14 amino acids.

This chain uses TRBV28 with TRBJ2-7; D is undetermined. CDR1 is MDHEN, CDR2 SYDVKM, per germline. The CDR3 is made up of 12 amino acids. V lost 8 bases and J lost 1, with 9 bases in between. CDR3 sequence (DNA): TGTGCCAGCGGGCTCCAGTCCTACGAGCAGTACTTC. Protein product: CASGLQSYEQYF.

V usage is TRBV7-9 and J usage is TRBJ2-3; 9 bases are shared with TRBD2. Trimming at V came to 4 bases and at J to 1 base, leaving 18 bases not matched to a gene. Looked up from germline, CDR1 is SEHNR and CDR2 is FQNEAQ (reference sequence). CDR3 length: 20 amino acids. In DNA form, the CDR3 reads TGTGCCAGCAGCTCTACCCCGGGATCGAAGCGGGGGGCCGGCACAGATACGCAGTATTTT. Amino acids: CASSSTPGSKRGAGTDTQYF.

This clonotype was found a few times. The CDR3 DNA sequence: TGCGCCAGCAGCCTGACCTATGTGTCAGGCTCCAACTATGGCTACACCTTC. Translated, it gives CASSLTYVSGSNYGYTF. V usage is TRBV5-1 and J usage is TRBJ1-2; D is undetermined. Germline CDR1 is SGHRS and CDR2 is YFSETQ. This CDR3 is built from 17 residues. Trimming took off 4 bases at V and 2 bases at J, with 21 bases between the two ends.